A selection of T cell receptor beta chains follows, all from one sample in a study of CD8 T cells in ankylosing spondylitis. Using its own MiXCR run on the 5' RACE reads, TCRdb lists one record per CDR3 protein. The sample lists 250,000 to 350,000 distinct CDR3 sequences; over 15% were seen once. Sequencing input: blood, either unsorted or a sorted T cell fraction (not recorded which). The receptors originated from a male donor with ankylosing spondylitis or in good health (not recorded which). Each CDR3 is given with its conserved first and last residue. The D gene is left open where the match is weak. The size field is filled for only some rows; it gives once, few, many or a size class.

TRBV18	NA	TRBJ2-3	NA	CASSPQTGWLDTQYF	TGTGCCAGCTCACCACAAACCGGATGGCTAGATACGCAGTATTTT
TRBV12-3/TRBV12-4	NA	TRBJ1-1	many	CASRIQGWTEAFF	TGTGCCAGCAGGATACAGGGTTGGACTGAAGCTTTCTTT
TRBV7-3	NA	TRBJ1-2	few	CASSSPRGGYTF	TGTGCCAGCAGCAGCCCCAGGGGTGGCTACACCTTC
TRBV27	NA	TRBJ2-5	NA	CASKDGETQYF	TGTGCCAGCAAAGATGGAGAGACCCAGTACTTC
TRBV12-5	TRBD1	TRBJ1-4	few	CASGWDRVEKLFF	TGTGCTAGTGGTTGGGACAGGGTTGAAAAACTGTTTTTT
TRBV7-9	TRBD2	TRBJ2-1	NA	CASSNGGAGYEQFF	TGTGCCAGCAGCAACGGGGGGGCCGGCTATGAGCAGTTCTTC
TRBV19	NA	TRBJ2-2	NA	CASSADGNTGELFF	TGTGCCAGTAGTGCTGACGGGAACACCGGGGAGCTGTTTTTT
TRBV5-1	NA	TRBJ2-2	NA	CASSIDGKNTGELFF	TGCGCCAGCAGCATCGACGGAAAGAACACCGGGGAGCTGTTTTTT
TRBV3-1	NA	TRBJ2-4	few	CASSPSGLKNIQYF	TGTGCCAGCAGCCCCAGCGGGCTTAAAAACATTCAGTACTTC
TRBV7-9	TRBD1	TRBJ2-2	NA	CASSLWGQITGELFF	TGTGCCAGCAGCTTATGGGGACAGATCACCGGGGAGCTGTTTTTT
TRBV12-3/TRBV12-4	NA	TRBJ2-6	many	CASSPSWGSSGANVLTF	TGTGCCAGCAGTCCCTCTTGGGGTAGCTCTGGGGCCAACGTCCTGACTTTC
TRBV20-1	TRBD1	TRBJ2-2	few	CSAPAGQGIGELFF	TGCAGTGCACCAGCGGGACAGGGGATCGGGGAGCTGTTTTTT
TRBV7-2	NA	TRBJ2-3	NA	CASSLGGGGLKGDTQYF	TGTGCCAGCAGCTTGGGGGGTGGCGGACTTAAGGGAGATACGCAGTATTTT
TRBV4-2	TRBD2	TRBJ2-3	NA	CASSQVLAGYTDTQYF	TGTGCCAGCAGCCAAGTGTTAGCGGGTTACACAGATACGCAGTATTTT
TRBV12-3/TRBV12-4	NA	TRBJ1-2	NA	CASSLISNYGYTF	TGTGCCAGCAGTTTAATCTCTAACTATGGCTACACCTTC
TRBV20-1	TRBD2	TRBJ2-2	NA	CSASQTSGSVGELFF	TGCAGTGCTAGCCAGACTAGCGGGAGTGTCGGGGAGCTGTTTTTT
TRBV3-1	NA	TRBJ2-1	few	CASSQLVRGPINEQFF	TGTGCCAGCAGCCAACTAGTCCGGGGGCCGATTAATGAGCAGTTCTTC
TRBV20-1	NA	TRBJ1-5	few	CSADEFGNQPQHF	TGCAGCGCGGACGAATTCGGCAATCAGCCCCAGCATTTT
TRBV25-1	NA	TRBJ1-6	NA	CASSEVPSGSPLHF	TGTGCCAGCAGTGAAGTCCCAAGTGGTTCACCCCTCCACTTT
TRBV5-1	TRBD1	TRBJ2-1	few	CASSLAGGVLVNEQFF	TGCGCCAGCAGCTTGGCAGGGGGTGTTCTCGTCAATGAGCAGTTCTTC
TRBV7-2	NA	TRBJ2-1	few	CASSFVSSSYNEQFF	TGTGCCAGCAGCTTTGTGTCTAGCTCCTACAATGAGCAGTTCTTC
TRBV12-3/TRBV12-4	NA	TRBJ2-3	few	CASSLGGRIDTQYF	TGTGCCAGCAGTTTAGGTGGGAGGATAGATACGCAGTATTTT